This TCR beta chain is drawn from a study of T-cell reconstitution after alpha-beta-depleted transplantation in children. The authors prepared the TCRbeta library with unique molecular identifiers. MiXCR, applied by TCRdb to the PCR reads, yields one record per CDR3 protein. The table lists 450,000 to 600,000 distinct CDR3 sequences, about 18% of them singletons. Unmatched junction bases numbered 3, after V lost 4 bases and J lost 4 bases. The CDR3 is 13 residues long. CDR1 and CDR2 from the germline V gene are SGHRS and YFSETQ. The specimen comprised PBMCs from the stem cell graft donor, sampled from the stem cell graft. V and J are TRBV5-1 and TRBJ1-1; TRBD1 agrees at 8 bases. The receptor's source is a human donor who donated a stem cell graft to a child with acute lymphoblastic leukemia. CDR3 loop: CASSGTGGTEAFF. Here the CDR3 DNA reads TGCGCCAGCAGCGGCACAGGGGGCACTGAAGCTTTCTTT.